The rows below give T cell receptor beta chains drawn from one sample of a study of patients and donors after allogeneic stem cell transplantation. Each CDR3 protein is one row after TCRdb ran MiXCR on the RT-PCR reads. The sample yields 920,000 or so distinct CDR3 sequences, around 17% seen once. Sequenced material: blood, either unsorted or a sorted T cell fraction (not recorded which). Receptor source: a human donor who was either an allogeneic HSCT recipient or a stem cell or donor lymphocyte infusion donor (not recorded which). It is not recorded whose cells these are; they may come from a transplant donor. The conserved cysteine and the conserved F or W are not part of the CDR3 here.

CDR3: SVSQGTFGTEAF; J: TRBJ1-1; V: TRBV29-1
CDR3: ASSPELPGVRIEQY; J: TRBJ2-7; V: TRBV5-1
CDR3: ASSPAGLAVSSYNEQF; J: TRBJ2-1; V: TRBV5-1
CDR3: ASSQGTTFTDTQY; J: TRBJ2-3; V: TRBV4-2
CDR3: SVETGVTYEQY; J: TRBJ2-7; V: TRBV29-1
CDR3: ASSSPGLREKLF; J: TRBJ1-4; V: TRBV12-3/TRBV12-4
CDR3: ASSLDRGVYGYT; J: TRBJ1-2; V: TRBV7-2
CDR3: ASSFQGAGGDVYGYT; J: TRBJ1-2; V: TRBV11-2
CDR3: ASSEPEGRGTEAF; J: TRBJ1-1; V: TRBV25-1
CDR3: ASSPGVTRAGYT; J: TRBJ1-2; V: TRBV9
CDR3: AWSETTEAF; J: TRBJ1-1; V: TRBV30
CDR3: ASSTRRGRGD; J: TRBJ2-7; V: TRBV7-9
CDR3: SAGTSRTLSYEQY; J: TRBJ2-7; V: TRBV20-1
CDR3: ASSSGFGAF; J: TRBJ1-1; V: TRBV6-2/TRBV6-3
CDR3: AISESILAGGITYEQY; J: TRBJ2-7; V: TRBV10-3
CDR3: ASSRDRDNSPLH; J: TRBJ1-6; V: TRBV12-3/TRBV12-4
CDR3: ASSPPGGQILH; J: TRBJ1-6; V: TRBV7-2
CDR3: ASNLQGKTEAF; J: TRBJ1-1; V: TRBV7-9
CDR3: ASSLSGESAYEQY; J: TRBJ2-7; V: TRBV27
CDR3: ASSASGAGGNTIY; J: TRBJ1-3; V: TRBV2
CDR3: SARGGQGINYGYT; J: TRBJ1-2; V: TRBV20-1
CDR3: SAKKSTDTQY; J: TRBJ2-3; V: TRBV20-1
CDR3: ASSPKLLKDTGELF; J: TRBJ2-2; V: TRBV4-1
CDR3: SAKRDRGTGELF; J: TRBJ2-2; V: TRBV20-1
CDR3: ASSSKFGELF; J: TRBJ2-2; V: TRBV12-3/TRBV12-4
CDR3: ASRPPGLNTGELF; J: TRBJ2-2; V: TRBV5-1
CDR3: ASSRDTSSTDTQY; J: TRBJ2-3; V: TRBV7-8
CDR3: ASSLDSLAGGSYEQY; J: TRBJ2-7; V: TRBV12-3/TRBV12-4
CDR3: ASSRLAGGLERLNEQF; J: TRBJ2-1; V: TRBV6-1
CDR3: SAGRRGSGPSSYNEQF; J: TRBJ2-1; V: TRBV29-1
CDR3: ASSVGQGGSPLH; J: TRBJ1-6; V: TRBV7-8
CDR3: ASSQVRAETQY; J: TRBJ2-5; V: TRBV3-1
CDR3: ASSLAQRGATDTQY; J: TRBJ2-3; V: TRBV12-3/TRBV12-4
CDR3: ASRRTGGSPLH; J: TRBJ1-6; V: TRBV6-2/TRBV6-3
CDR3: ASRKDRGTDTQY; J: TRBJ2-3; V: TRBV2
CDR3: ASSGLQYLRNEQF; J: TRBJ2-1; V: TRBV27
CDR3: ASRPGQGFGQLF; J: TRBJ2-2; V: TRBV12-3/TRBV12-4
CDR3: SAGTAQQPQH; J: TRBJ1-5; V: TRBV29-1
CDR3: ASSFYGGPSYEQY; J: TRBJ2-7; V: TRBV27
CDR3: ATGRETDTQY; J: TRBJ2-3; V: TRBV24-1
CDR3: ASSKRRGLTPQH; J: TRBJ1-5; V: TRBV21-1
CDR3: AISESARHTDTQY; J: TRBJ2-3; V: TRBV10-3
CDR3: ASSLTGKNYEQY; J: TRBJ2-7; V: TRBV7-2
CDR3: SAGTGDNLWGYT; J: TRBJ1-2; V: TRBV29-1
CDR3: SVDQDRPLTEAF; J: TRBJ1-1; V: TRBV29-1